Included here is one TCR beta chain sequence, with context. What this receptor recognizes is not known. No base quality values were provided; no much bigger clone lies one nucleotide off. CDR1 SGHKS and CDR2 YYEKEE were looked up in the germline V gene (reference sequence). The CDR3 goes from the cysteine to the phenylalanine over 12 residues. Only CDR3 DNA remains: 36 bases, in frame from the first base. V is cut by 0 bases and J by 10 bases, and the space between the germline ends is 8 bases. These data are taken from a study of Ad26.COV2.S vaccination and SARS-CoV-2 variants listed by TCRdb under 2021. Concerning the study at large: Donors in the vaccine arm were drawn from COV1001, a multicentre, randomized, double-blind, placebo-controlled phase I-IIa trial testing Ad26.COV2.S in healthy adults. Dosing of Ad26.COV2.S was intramuscular, at either 5x10^10 or 1x10^11 viral particles, delivered as one shot or as two shots spaced 56 days apart. TCRbeta repertoire sequencing was used to assess the specificity and breadth of SARS-CoV-2-reactive T cell receptors after Ad26.COV2.S vaccination. The TCR-sequenced set comprised about 30 samples: approximately 19 Ad26.COV2.S vaccine recipients, 5 placebo recipients and 8 SARS-CoV-2 convalescent individuals. Trial participants were randomized into five groups of five: low-dose or high-dose Ad26.COV2.S given once or twice, or placebo on both occasions. Investigators did not know the trial group allocation while performing experiments and assessing outcomes.

TCRbeta CDR3 regions were sequenced with the immunoSEQ Assay. After extraction, genomic DNA underwent amplification by bias-controlled multiplex PCR, followed by high-throughput sequencing. Turning to the authors' computational methods: Collapsing and filtering of sequences were performed to quantify the absolute abundance of each unique TCRbeta CDR3 region. T cell fraction was estimated by normalizing TCRbeta template counts to usable DNA, which was measured by amplifying reference genes present in all nucleated cells. Repertoire TCRs were annotated as SARS-CoV-2-specific when V gene, CDR3 amino acid sequence and J gene were exactly matched to a known reactive TCR set. The reference SARS-CoV-2 TCR set was derived from MIRA and filtered for enrichment in COVID-19-positive ImmuneCODE repertoires, a step that removed public or cross-reactive TCRs. Using the MIRA antigens, annotated TCRs were further analysed by specific ORF or by position within an ORF. Breadth was defined as annotated unique rearrangements over total unique productive rearrangements; depth was the summed frequency of those rearrangements. Group comparisons of TCR breadth used two-sided Wilcoxon rank-sum tests. This immuneACCESS table, as held by TCRdb, lists in-frame sequences with V and J called but not all clones. Of the missing ones, under half trace to an unresolved V gene in checked studies; the others have no known cause. V, J and clone size derive from that table, while D and trimming were established from the DNA sequence. This sample comprises roughly 400,000 clones, about nine tenths of them detected only once. The ten largest clones add up to around 4.5% of the sample.

The treatment or condition label corresponds to: about 20 received Ad26.COV2.S at low or high dose, single or two shots; about 5 received placebo; per-sample allocation not given. For vaccine and placebo recipients, the sequenced repertoires came from samples collected on day 63 after the first injection. In Cohort 1b, some 25 adults aged 18-55 years were enrolled at a single site in Boston, USA, between 29 July and 7 August 2020. Ad26.COV2.S consisted of a replication-incompetent adenovirus type 26 vector by which a prefusion-stabilized SARS-CoV-2 spike protein from the original Wuhan strain was expressed. What the authors observed across the whole study: The study was not powered to compare responses between vaccine doses or regimens. The authors noted that total T cell responses may have been underestimated by the TCR breadth and depth analyses. Vaccine and placebo recipients had comparable non-spike TCR breadth, which fits with the vaccine containing only spike. After vaccination, spike-specific CD8+ and CD4+ T cell responses were reported to show substantial breadth. Higher spike-specific TCR breadth was observed in Ad26.COV2.S recipients than in placebo recipients (P = 0.0014).

This specimen consisted of peripheral blood, obtained in a trial of Ad26.COV2.S vaccine versus placebo. The TCR was taken from a person between 18 and 59 years old who received the Ad26.COV2.S COVID-19 vaccine or a placebo. The rearranged segments are TRBV5-5 and TRBJ1-5; the D gene remains uncertain. CDR3 sequence: CASSLVGPPQHF. The base sequence is TGTGCCAGCAGCTTGGTAGGTCCTCCCCAGCATTTT.